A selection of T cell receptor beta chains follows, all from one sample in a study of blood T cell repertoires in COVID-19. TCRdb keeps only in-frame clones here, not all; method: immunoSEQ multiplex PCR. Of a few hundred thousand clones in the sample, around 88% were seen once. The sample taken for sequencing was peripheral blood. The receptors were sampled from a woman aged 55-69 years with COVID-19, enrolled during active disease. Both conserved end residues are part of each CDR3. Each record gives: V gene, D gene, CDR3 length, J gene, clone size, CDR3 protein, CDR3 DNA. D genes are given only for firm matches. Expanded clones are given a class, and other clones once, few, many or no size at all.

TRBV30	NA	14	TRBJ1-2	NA	CACRTVDQYVGYTF	TGTGCCTGCCGGACAGTTGATCAGTATGTAGGCTACACCTTC
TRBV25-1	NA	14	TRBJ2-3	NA	CASSGTLWEDTQYF	TGTGCCAGCAGTGGGACTCTCTGGGAAGATACGCAGTATTTT
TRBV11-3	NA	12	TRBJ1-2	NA	CASSSSAGGYTF	TGTGCCAGCAGCTCCTCGGCGGGTGGCTACACCTTC
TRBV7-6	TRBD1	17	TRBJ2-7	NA	CASSLERPGTGLYEQYF	TGTGCCAGCAGCCTCGAGCGCCCCGGGACAGGGCTTTACGAGCAGTACTTC
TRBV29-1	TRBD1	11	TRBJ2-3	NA	CSVAGTGLTLF	TGCAGCGTTGCCGGGACAGGCTTAACCCTTTTT
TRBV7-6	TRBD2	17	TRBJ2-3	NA	CASSLAGGPFDTDTQYF	TGTGCCAGCAGCTTGGCGGGGGGGCCGTTCGACACAGATACGCAGTATTTT
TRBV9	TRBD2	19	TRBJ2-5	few	CASSRGGPLAGGPGETQYF	TGTGCCAGCAGCCGAGGGGGTCCCCTAGCGGGGGGGCCGGGTGAGACCCAGTACTTC
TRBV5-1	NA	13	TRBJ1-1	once	CASSSRGATEAFF	TGCGCCAGCAGCTCTCGGGGGGCCACTGAAGCTTTCTTT
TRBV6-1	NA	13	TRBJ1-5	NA	CASSEGTDQPQHF	TGTGCCAGCAGTGAAGGGACAGATCAGCCCCAGCATTTT
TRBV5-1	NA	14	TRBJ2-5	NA	CASSLRTILETQYF	TGCGCCAGCAGCCTCCGGACTATCCTGGAGACCCAGTACTTC
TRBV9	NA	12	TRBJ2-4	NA	CASSPNSNIQYF	TGTGCCAGCAGTCCTAACTCGAACATTCAGTACTTC
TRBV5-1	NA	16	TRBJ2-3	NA	CASSFIRGKITDTQYF	TGCGCCAGCAGCTTTATTAGGGGGAAGATCACAGATACGCAGTATTTT
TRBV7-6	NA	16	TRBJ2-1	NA	CASSLGGTQYLIEQFF	TGTGCCAGCAGCTTAGGGGGGACACAGTATTTAATTGAGCAGTTCTTC
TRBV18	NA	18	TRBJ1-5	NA	CASSPVPGGPMGNQPQHF	TGTGCCAGCTCACCGGTCCCGGGAGGACCTATGGGCAATCAGCCCCAGCATTTT
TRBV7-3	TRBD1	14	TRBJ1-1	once	CASSRVGTDTEAFF	TGTGCCAGCAGCCGGGTAGGGACAGACACTGAAGCTTTCTTT
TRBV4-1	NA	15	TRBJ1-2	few	CASSPTPVRRDGYTF	TGCGCCAGCAGCCCGACGCCTGTGAGGAGGGATGGCTACACCTTC
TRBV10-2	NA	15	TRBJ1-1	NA	CASSEPSRGNTEAFF	TGCGCCAGCAGTGAACCGTCCAGGGGGAACACTGAAGCTTTCTTT
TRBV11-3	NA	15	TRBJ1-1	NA	CASSFGSRRNTEAFF	TGTGCCAGCAGCTTTGGGTCCCGGAGGAACACTGAAGCTTTCTTT
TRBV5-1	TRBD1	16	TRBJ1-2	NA	CASSFGPGQGGHGYTF	TGCGCCAGCAGCTTTGGTCCGGGACAGGGAGGTCATGGCTACACCTTC
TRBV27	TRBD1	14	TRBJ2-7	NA	CASSLETGGYEQYF	TGTGCCAGCAGTTTGGAGACAGGGGGCTACGAGCAGTACTTC
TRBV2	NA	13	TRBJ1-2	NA	CASGRGELDGYTF	TGTGCCAGCGGGCGGGGGGAATTGGATGGCTACACCTTC
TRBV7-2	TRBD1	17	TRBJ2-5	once	CASSPYLPGQVEETQYF	TGTGCCAGCAGCCCTTACCTTCCGGGACAGGTAGAAGAGACCCAGTACTTC
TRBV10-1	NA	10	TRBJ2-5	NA	CASRDYAAYF	TGCGCCAGCAGAGACTACGCGGCGTACTTC
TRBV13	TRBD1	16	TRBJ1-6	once	CASSDGTALYNSPLHF	TGTGCCAGCAGCGACGGGACAGCCCTCTATAATTCACCCCTCCACTTT
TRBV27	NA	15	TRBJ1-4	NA	CASSPLKGAYEKLFF	TGTGCCAGCAGTCCCCTGAAAGGGGCCTATGAAAAACTGTTTTTT